This TCR beta chain was found in a study of cytomegalovirus exposure and HLA in healthy donors. Overall study findings and caveats: Per a later analysis, HLA-associated TCR beta chains showed more clonal expansion than other, equally common TCR beta chains.

The PCR employed 60 Vbeta primers together with 13 Jbeta primers. Sequencing used immunoSEQ multiplex PCR; TCRdb keeps in-frame clones, though not all of them. The table shows 100,000 to 150,000 clones, with around three quarters occurring only once. CDR3 length: 19 residues. V lost 1 base and J lost 0; bases outside the gene matches: 11. Germline V gives CDR1 KGHSH, CDR2 LQKENI. Concerning this clone itself: No antigen is known for it.

This TCR came from a woman aged 45-60 years in good health and CMV-seronegative. The source material was PBMCs. The gene calls are TRBV18 and TRBJ2-7; 11 bases line up with TRBD2. CDR3 protein: CASSPLPPSGRPSSYEQYF. The CDR3 DNA is TGTGCCAGCTCACCACTCCCGCCTAGCGGGAGGCCCAGCTCCTACGAGCAGTACTTC.